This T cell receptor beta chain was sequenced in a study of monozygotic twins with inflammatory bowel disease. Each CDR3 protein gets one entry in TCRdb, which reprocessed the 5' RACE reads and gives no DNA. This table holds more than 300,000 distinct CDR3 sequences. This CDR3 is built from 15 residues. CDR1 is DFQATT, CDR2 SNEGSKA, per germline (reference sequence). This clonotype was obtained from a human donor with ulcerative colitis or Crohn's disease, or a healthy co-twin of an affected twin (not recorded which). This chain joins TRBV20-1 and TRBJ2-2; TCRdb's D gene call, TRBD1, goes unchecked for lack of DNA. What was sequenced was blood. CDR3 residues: CSARGRGENTGELFF.